These 9 T cell receptor beta chains were all obtained from the same sample, sequenced in a study of vaccination effects on CD4 cells after COVID-19. Their antigen targets remain unknown. Isolating CD4+ T cells followed more than 9 days of culture. Here immunoSEQ multiplex PCR was the method, and the copy in TCRdb shows in-frame clones only, minus some. The table includes about 76,000 clones, roughly three quarters detected once. Sequencing was performed on CD4+ T cells from PBMCs cultured without peptide, taken before COVID-19 vaccination. These receptors all stem from a human donor who received a COVID-19 vaccine.

The chain has TRBV18 and TRBJ2-3, with D perhaps matching TRBD2 (5 bases). Per the germline V gene, CDR1 is KGHSH and CDR2 is LQKENI. CDR3 size: 13 residues. V was clipped by 0 bases and J by 6 bases, with 7 bases between them. The CDR3 nucleotides are TGTGCCAGCTCACCACCCGGGGTTGATACGCAGTATTTT. Translated: CASSPPGVDTQYF.

The rearrangement joins TRBV2 to TRBJ2-6; D is undetermined. Per the germline V gene, CDR1 is SNHLY and CDR2 is FYNNEI. V lost 5 bases and J 2 bases, leaving 10 bases between the germline ends. The CDR3 has 15 residues. The CDR3 DNA sequence: TGTGCCAGCAGTCCTCTCCTACCTGGGGCCAACGTCCTGACTTTC. It translates to CASSPLLPGANVLTF.

This clone was counted a single time. This chain joins TRBV9 and TRBJ1-4; D is ambiguous. Trimming stripped 4 bases from V and 2 bases from J, with 24 bases between. The CDR3 spans 19 residues. Germline-derived CDR1 and CDR2 are SGDLS and YYNGEE. The CDR3 is CASSFRPLSTAATNEKLFF. CDR3 bases: TGTGCCAGCAGCTTTAGACCCCTCAGTACGGCAGCGACTAATGAAAAACTGTTTTTT.

The V gene is TRBV25-1, the J gene TRBJ1-1; 7 bases are a match to TRBD1. J gave up 4 bases and V 4 bases, and 6 bases lay outside the gene matches. Germline CDR1 reads MGHDK; CDR2 reads SYGVNS. This CDR3 is 14 amino acids long. In nucleotides, the CDR3 is TGTGCCAGCAGTGGCTACAGGGGTGGCACTGAAGCTTTCTTT. Its protein is CASSGYRGGTEAFF.

The CDR3 loop reads CASSLWSDGYTF. The CDR3 coding sequence is TGTGCCAGCAGTTTATGGTCAGATGGCTACACCTTC. The chain couples TRBV28 to TRBJ1-2; no reliable D call. With 0 bases removed from V and 6 bases from J, the gap between germline ends came to 5 bases. The CDR3 consists of 12 residues. Germline CDR1 MDHEN, CDR2 SYDVKM.

This sequence joins TRBV7-2 and TRBJ2-2, with no clear D. The CDR3 loop spans 16 amino acids. CDR1 SGHTA and CDR2 FQGNSA come from the germline V gene. Trimming stripped 7 bases from V and 6 bases from J, with 21 bases between. The CDR3 region has the DNA TGTGCCAGCACCGAATCCGCCCAGACGGTTGCCGGGGAGCTGTTTTTT. This sequence encodes CASTESAQTVAGELFF.

This chain links TRBV19 with TRBJ1-3; D may be TRBD1 (6 bases). The V end lost 5 bases, the J end lost 4 bases, and 9 bases lay between the germline ends. The CDR3 covers 13 residues. Germline CDR1 and CDR2: LNHDA and SQIVND (reference sequence). The CDR3 here is CASSQGYGNTIYF. The CDR3 DNA reads TGTGCCAGTAGTCAGGGGTACGGAAACACCATATATTTT.

CDR3 loop: CASSMVATGQGAGGYTF. The CDR3 coding sequence is TGTGCCAGCAGCATGGTGGCAACGGGACAGGGGGCAGGTGGCTACACCTTC. V usage is TRBV5-4 and J usage is TRBJ1-2; TRBD1 agrees at 12 bases. The germline V gene encodes CDR1 SGHNT and CDR2 YYREEE (reference sequence). The trim removed 4 bases at V and 7 bases at J, leaving 14 bases unmatched. This CDR3 comprises 17 residues.

This clone was seen only a few times. V and J are TRBV24-1 and TRBJ2-2; TRBD1 matches 7 bases. Looked up from germline, CDR1 is KGHDR and CDR2 is SFDVKD. This CDR3 is built from 15 residues. The J segment lost 6 bases and the V segment lost 4 bases, leaving 7 bases of the junction unmatched. The CDR3 region has the DNA TGTGCCACCAGTGACCCCGGGACAGCGTCCGGGGAGCTGTTTTTT. Its protein is CATSDPGTASGELFF.